This T cell receptor beta chain derives from a study of OX40 agonist ivuxolimab in advanced cancers. Turning to the overall study: Ivuxolimab was an agonistic, fully human IgG2 monoclonal antibody directed against OX40 (CD134), a costimulatory receptor. Intravenous ivuxolimab was administered to patients every 2 weeks at six dose levels: 0.01, 0.1, 0.3, 1.5, 3 and 10 mg/kg. Among the approximately 50 dose-escalation patients, 19 had hepatocellular carcinoma, roughly 15 melanoma, 9 renal cell carcinoma and 9 head and neck cancer. In the dose-escalation cohort, about four fifths of patients were male, and the mean age was around 60 years with a range of roughly 23 to 90. Patients were allowed to have had prior anti-PD-1, anti-PD-L1 or anti-CTLA-4 therapy, and around 37% of the dose-escalation patients had previously received checkpoint inhibitors. Three dose-escalation patients achieved partial responses, one with hepatocellular carcinoma and two with cutaneous melanoma. The point of sequencing TCRbeta in the periphery was to test whether ivuxolimab changed TCR sequence diversity and drove clonal T-cell expansion. The paper describes the monotherapy dose-escalation part (N of about 47 patients) of the phase I trial of ivuxolimab.

For sequencing of the TCRbeta CDR3 region, genomic DNA was extracted from the sorted cells. The immunoSEQ Assay was used for sequencing of TCRbeta CDR3 regions. What TCRdb holds here is the immuneACCESS table cut down to in-frame rearrangements. Part of the clones is not present; checked against another copy, under half of the missing clones reflect an unresolved V gene, and the others are unexplained. This sample is represented by about 35,000 clones; approximately 80% of them were singletons. The top ten constitute about 12% of the sample. The trial excluded patients who had a history of autoimmune disease or were on systemic immunosuppression. In every dose cohort, peripheral blood was drawn for TCR sequencing at baseline, cycle 4 day 1, and cycle 7 day 1. The samples were taken from a phase I, first-in-human, multicenter, open-label dose-escalation trial of ivuxolimab. Adults with locally advanced or metastatic melanoma, renal cell carcinoma, hepatocellular carcinoma or head and neck squamous cell carcinoma were enrolled in the trial. Before TCR sequencing, CD4+ T cells and CD8+ T cells from peripheral blood were sorted into separate populations.

About this clone itself: The antigen it binds to is not known. No qualities accompany the bases; no much larger clone lies one base away.

The CDR3 runs 18 residues from the cysteine to the phenylalanine. Kept here is only the CDR3 DNA, which spans 54 bases and is read in frame from base 1. After removal of 4 bases from V and 7 bases from J, the junction retains 19 bases not matched to a gene. The germline V gene encodes CDR1 SGHDT and CDR2 YYEEEE. Study-level results and caveats: Clonal expansion of both CD4+ and CD8+ blood T cells was observed from baseline to week 6 at doses 0.1 to 3.0 mg/kg. The antigen specificity of the clonally expanded peripheral T cells was not determined. After ivuxolimab, more expanded clones were found on average in CD8+ T cells than in CD4+ T cells. Partial responders in the 0.1-3.0 mg/kg groups had among the lowest normalized peripheral clonal expansion, especially among CD8+ T cells. Low levels of normalized T-cell clonal expansion were also shown by some nonresponding patients.

The chain is made from TRBV5-6 and TRBJ1-2, and 10 junction bases match TRBD1. This TCR came from an adult with an advanced solid tumor such as melanoma, head and neck, liver or kidney cancer. Specimen: CD4+ or CD8+ T cells sorted from blood, collected in a trial of the OX40 agonist ivuxolimab. The nucleotide sequence is TGTGCCAGCAGCCCCCGTGTTGGGACAGGGGTGGACCCGGCTGGCTACACCTTC. Its translation is CASSPRVGTGVDPAGYTF.